Listed here is a single TCR beta chain. The sample, around 10 milliliters of peripheral blood, was drawn from each donor. V trimming: 5 bases; J trimming: 2 bases; junction bases outside the gene matches: 14. The CDR3 has 18 residues. The use of a sample-barcoded 5' primer and a J-beta primer mix characterized a second PCR of about 7 to 12 cycles. TCRdb reanalysed the 5' RACE reads using MiXCR and keeps one entry per CDR3 protein. The table lists approximately 1,700,000 distinct CDR3 sequences, roughly two fifths of them singletons, with approximately 22% in the top ten. The data belong to a study of blood T cells in healthy people across ages.

This chain uses TRBV12-3 or TRBV12-4 with TRBJ2-7, with 11 bases identical to TRBD2. Sequences were obtained from blood. The sequence was collected from a human donor in good health. The CDR3 DNA sequence: TGTGCCAGCAGTCTAACTACTGTGACTAGCGGGGTCCCCTACGAGCAGTACTTC. As protein: CASSLTTVTSGVPYEQYF.